A single TCR beta chain is shown here with its context. The CDR3 covers 17 residues. The V end lost 2 bases, the J end lost 5 bases, and 19 bases lay between the germline ends. CDR1 and CDR2 (germline): SGHTA, FQGTGA. Produced via immunoSEQ multiplex PCR; TCRdb's table is partial and in-frame only. The profile shows over 70,000 clones, 94% of them singletons. These data are taken from a study of cytomegalovirus exposure and HLA in healthy donors. The TCR sequence derives from a woman aged 18-35 years in good health and CMV-seronegative. The sample comprised PBMCs. The chain uses TRBV7-3 and TRBJ1-5; tentatively, D is TRBD1 (5 bases). Here the CDR3 DNA reads TGTGCCAGCAGCTTAGACGGAGGGGATCGATATTATCAGCCCCAGCATTTT. This sequence encodes CASSLDGGDRYYQPQHF.